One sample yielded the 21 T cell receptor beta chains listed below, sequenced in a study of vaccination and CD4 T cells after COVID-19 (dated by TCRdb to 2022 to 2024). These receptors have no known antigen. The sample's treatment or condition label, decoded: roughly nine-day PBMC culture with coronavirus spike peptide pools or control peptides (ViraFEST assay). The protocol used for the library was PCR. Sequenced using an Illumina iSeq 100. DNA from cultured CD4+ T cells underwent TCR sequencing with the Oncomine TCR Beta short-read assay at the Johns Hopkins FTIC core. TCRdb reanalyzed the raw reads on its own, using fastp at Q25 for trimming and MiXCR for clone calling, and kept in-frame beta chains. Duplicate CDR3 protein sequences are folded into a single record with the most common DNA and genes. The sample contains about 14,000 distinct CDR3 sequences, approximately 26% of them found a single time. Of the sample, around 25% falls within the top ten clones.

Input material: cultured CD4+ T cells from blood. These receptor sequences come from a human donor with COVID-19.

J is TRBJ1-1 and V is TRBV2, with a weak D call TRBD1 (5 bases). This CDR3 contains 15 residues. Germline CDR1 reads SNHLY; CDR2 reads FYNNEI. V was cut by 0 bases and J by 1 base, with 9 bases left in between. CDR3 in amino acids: CASSEAGGKNTEAFF. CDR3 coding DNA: TGTGCCAGCAGTGAAGCGGGGGGGAAGAACACTGAAGCTTTCTTT.

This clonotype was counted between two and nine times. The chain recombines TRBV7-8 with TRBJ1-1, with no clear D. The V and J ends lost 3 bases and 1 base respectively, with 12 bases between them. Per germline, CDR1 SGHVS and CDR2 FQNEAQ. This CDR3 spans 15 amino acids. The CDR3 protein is CASSFRKDRNTEAFF. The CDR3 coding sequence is TGTGCCAGCAGCTTTCGAAAAGATCGGAACACTGAAGCTTTCTTT.

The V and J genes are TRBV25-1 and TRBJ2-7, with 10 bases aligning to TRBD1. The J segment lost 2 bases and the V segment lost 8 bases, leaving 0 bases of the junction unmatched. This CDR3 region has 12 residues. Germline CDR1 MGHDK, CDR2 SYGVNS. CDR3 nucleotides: TGTGCCAGCGACAGGGGGCCCTACGAGCAGTACTTC. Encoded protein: CASDRGPYEQYF.

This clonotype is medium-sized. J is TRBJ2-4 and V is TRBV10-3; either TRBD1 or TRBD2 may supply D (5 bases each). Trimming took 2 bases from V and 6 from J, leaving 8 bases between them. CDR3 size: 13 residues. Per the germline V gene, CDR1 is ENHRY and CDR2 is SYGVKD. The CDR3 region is CAISEDGGNIQYF. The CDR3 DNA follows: TGTGCCATCAGTGAGGATGGGGGAAACATTCAGTACTTC.

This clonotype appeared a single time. CDR3: CASSRTGRDTGELFF. Written as DNA, the CDR3 is TGTGCCAGCAGCCGAACAGGGCGGGACACCGGGGAGCTGTTTTTT. The gene calls are TRBV9 and TRBJ2-2, with D possibly TRBD1 on 6 matching bases. CDR3 length: 15 residues. Trimming left V 4 bases short and J 3 bases short, with 13 bases between. Germline V CDR1 and CDR2: SGDLS, YYNGEE. Supplemented by reference TRBV9 and TRBJ2-2, the full variable domain reads DSGVTQTPKHLITATGQRVTLRCSPRSGDLSVYWYQQSLDQGLQFLIQYYNGEERAKGNILERFSAQQFPDLHSELNLSSLELGDSALYFCASSRTGRDTGELFFGEGSRLTVL.

In nucleotides, the CDR3 is TGTGCCAGCAGTCGCAGGGGGCCTCGCAATCAGCCCCAGCATTTT. Amino acid sequence: CASSRRGPRNQPQHF. The chain links TRBV7-8 to TRBJ1-5; 8 positions match TRBD1. Germline V CDR1 and CDR2: SGHVS, FQNEAQ. After removal of 6 bases from V and 2 bases from J, the junction contained 6 bases not matched to a gene. The CDR3 runs to 15 residues.

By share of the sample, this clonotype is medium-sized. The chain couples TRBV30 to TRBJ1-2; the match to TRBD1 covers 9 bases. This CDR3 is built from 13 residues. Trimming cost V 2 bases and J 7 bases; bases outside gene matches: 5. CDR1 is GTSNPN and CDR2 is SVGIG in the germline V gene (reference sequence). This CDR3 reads CAWSFGTGSGYTF. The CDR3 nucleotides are TGTGCCTGGAGTTTCGGGACAGGGAGTGGCTACACCTTC.

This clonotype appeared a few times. CDR3 amino acids: CASSLGLAGETQYF. CDR3 nucleotide sequence: TGTGCCAGCAGCTTGGGTCTAGCGGGGGAGACCCAGTACTTC. The chain combines TRBV5-4 with TRBJ2-5; 9 bases map to TRBD2. Germline CDR1 reads SGHNT; CDR2 reads YYREEE (reference sequence). The V gene end was trimmed by 0 bases and the J gene end by 5 bases; junction bases not matched to a gene: 2. CDR3 length: 14 amino acids.

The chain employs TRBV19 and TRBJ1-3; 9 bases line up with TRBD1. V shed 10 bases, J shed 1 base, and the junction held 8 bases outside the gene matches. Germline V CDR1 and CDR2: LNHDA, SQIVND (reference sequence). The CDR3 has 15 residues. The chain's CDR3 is CATRSGTGSGNTIYF. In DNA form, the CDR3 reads TGTGCCACCCGATCCGGGACAGGGTCTGGAAACACCATATATTTT. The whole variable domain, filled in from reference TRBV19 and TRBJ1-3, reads DGGITQSPKYLFRKEGQNVTLSCEQNLNHDAMYWYRQDPGQGLRLIYYSQIVNDFQKGDIAEGYSVSREKKESFPLTVTSAQKNPTAFYLCATRSGTGSGNTIYFGEGSWLTVV.

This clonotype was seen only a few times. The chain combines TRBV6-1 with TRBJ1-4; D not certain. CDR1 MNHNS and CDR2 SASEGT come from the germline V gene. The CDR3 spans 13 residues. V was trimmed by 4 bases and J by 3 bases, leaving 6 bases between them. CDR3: CASSAVANEKLFF. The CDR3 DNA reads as TGTGCCAGCAGTGCAGTGGCTAATGAAAAACTGTTTTTT.

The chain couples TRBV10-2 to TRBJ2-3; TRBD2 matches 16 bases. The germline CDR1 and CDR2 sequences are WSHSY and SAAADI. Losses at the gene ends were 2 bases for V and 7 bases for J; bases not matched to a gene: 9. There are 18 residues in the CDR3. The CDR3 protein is CASSEGRRGLAGGNTQYF. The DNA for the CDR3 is TGCGCCAGCAGTGAGGGTCGGAGGGGACTAGCGGGGGGGAATACGCAGTATTTT.

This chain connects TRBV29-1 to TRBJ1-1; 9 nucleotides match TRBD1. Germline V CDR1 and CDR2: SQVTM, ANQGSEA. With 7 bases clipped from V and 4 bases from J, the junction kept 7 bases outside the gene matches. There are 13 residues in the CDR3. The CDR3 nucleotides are TGCAGCGGCTGGGACAGGGATAGCACTGAAGCTTTCTTT. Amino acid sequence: CSGWDRDSTEAFF.

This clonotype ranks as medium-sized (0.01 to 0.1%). CDR3 in DNA: TGTGCCAGCAGCTCCCAGGGGTTTAATTCACCCCTCCACTTT. It specifies CASSSQGFNSPLHF. The V call is TRBV7-2, the J call TRBJ1-6; TRBD1 is a possible D gene (6 bases). Germline V gene lookup returns CDR1 SGHTA and CDR2 FQGNSA. The CDR3 contains 14 residues. V lost 4 bases, J lost 6 bases, and 10 bases lay in between.

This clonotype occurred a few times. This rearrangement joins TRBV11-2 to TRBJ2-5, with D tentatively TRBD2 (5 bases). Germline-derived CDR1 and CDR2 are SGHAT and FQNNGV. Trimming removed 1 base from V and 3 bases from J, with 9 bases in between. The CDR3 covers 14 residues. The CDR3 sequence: CASSLGGEKETQYF. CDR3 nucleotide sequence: TGTGCCAGCAGCTTAGGTGGGGAGAAAGAGACCCAGTACTTC.

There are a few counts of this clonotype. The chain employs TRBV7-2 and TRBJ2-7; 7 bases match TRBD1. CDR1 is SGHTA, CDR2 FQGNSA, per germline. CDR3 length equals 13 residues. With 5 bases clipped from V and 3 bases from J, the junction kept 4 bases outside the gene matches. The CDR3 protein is CASSVRQGYEQYF. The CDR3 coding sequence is TGTGCCAGCAGCGTCCGACAGGGCTACGAGCAGTACTTC.

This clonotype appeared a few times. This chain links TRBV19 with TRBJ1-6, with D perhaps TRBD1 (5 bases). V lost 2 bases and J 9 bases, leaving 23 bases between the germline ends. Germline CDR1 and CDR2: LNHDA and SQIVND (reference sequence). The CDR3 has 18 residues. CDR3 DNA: TGTGCCAGTAGTATACATGACCCCTCAGGGTTTCACAGTTCACCCCTCCACTTT. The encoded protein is CASSIHDPSGFHSSPLHF.

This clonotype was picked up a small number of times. CDR3 loop: CASSSTSGSKTQYF. Here the CDR3 DNA reads TGTGCCAGCAGCTCCACTAGCGGGTCTAAGACCCAGTACTTC. The rearrangement links TRBV7-2 to TRBJ2-5, with TRBD2 identical over 9 bases. The CDR3 length is 14 residues. The germline V gene encodes CDR1 SGHTA and CDR2 FQGNSA. The V segment lost 4 bases and the J segment 6 bases; nucleotides outside the gene matches: 6. The whole variable domain, filled in from reference TRBV7-2 and TRBJ2-5, reads GAGVSQSPSNKVTEKGKDVELRCDPISGHTALYWYRQSLGQGLEFLIYFQGNSAPDKSGLPSDRFSAERTGGSVSTLTIQRTQQEDSAVYLCASSSTSGSKTQYFGPGTRLLVL.

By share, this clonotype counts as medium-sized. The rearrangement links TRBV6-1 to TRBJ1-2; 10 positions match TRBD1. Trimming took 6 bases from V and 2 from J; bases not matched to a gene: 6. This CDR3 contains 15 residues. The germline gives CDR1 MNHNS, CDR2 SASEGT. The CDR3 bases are TGTGCCAGCAGCTCCCAGGGACAGGGGAACTATGGCTACACCTTC. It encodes CASSSQGQGNYGYTF.

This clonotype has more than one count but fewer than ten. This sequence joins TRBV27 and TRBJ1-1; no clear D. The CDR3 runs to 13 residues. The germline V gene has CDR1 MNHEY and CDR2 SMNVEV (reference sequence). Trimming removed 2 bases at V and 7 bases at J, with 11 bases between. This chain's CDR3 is CASSLRRQLEAFF. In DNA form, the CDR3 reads TGTGCCAGCAGTTTAAGGCGGCAGCTTGAAGCTTTCTTT.

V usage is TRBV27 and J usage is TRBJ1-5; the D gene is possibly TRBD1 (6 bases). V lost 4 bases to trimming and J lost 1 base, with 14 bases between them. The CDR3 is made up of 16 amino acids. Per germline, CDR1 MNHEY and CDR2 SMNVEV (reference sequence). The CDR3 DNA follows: TGTGCCAGCAGTTACCAGGGGCGGGGGAGCAATCAGCCCCAGCATTTT. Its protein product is CASSYQGRGSNQPQHF.

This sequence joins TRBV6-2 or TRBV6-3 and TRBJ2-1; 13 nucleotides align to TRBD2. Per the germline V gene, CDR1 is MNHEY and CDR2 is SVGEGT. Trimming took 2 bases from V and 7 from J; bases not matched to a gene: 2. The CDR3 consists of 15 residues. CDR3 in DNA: TGTGCCAGCAGTTACCCGGGACTAGCGGGAAATGAGCAGTTCTTC. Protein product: CASSYPGLAGNEQFF.